This TCR beta chain came from a study of T cells in Graves' hyperthyroidism and ophthalmopathy. Ophthalmopathy patients showed a Clinical Activity Score of at least 3, NOSPECS grade of at least 4 and duration under 3 months. Exclusions: uncontrolled infection, other autoimmune disease, pregnancy, lactation. Fresh peripheral blood, under 13 ml, was the source of the PBMCs. Trimming removed 5 bases from V and 3 bases from J, with 11 bases in between. Germline V gene data show CDR1 as MNHEY and CDR2 as SVGEGT. The CDR3 extends over 15 amino acids. Amplified TCR beta CDR3 regions came from RNA transcripts. During a first-round RT-PCR of the TCR CDR3, the HTBI primer set was used. TCRdb passed the multiplex PCR reads through MiXCR, listing each CDR3 protein once. The table lists over 400,000 distinct CDR3 sequences, 20% to 25% of them singletons, with under 55% in the top ten. The study, taken as a whole, reports: Blood also carried most thyroid clonotypes expanded above 0.001.

With respect to this clonotype: Its specificity is unknown.

The V and J genes are TRBV6-2 or TRBV6-3 and TRBJ1-6; TRBD1 might be the D (5 bases). The TCR comes from a woman in her 70s with Graves' ophthalmopathy. The sequencing input was blood. In DNA form, the CDR3 reads TGTGCCAGCAGTCCTCGACAGAACTATAATTCACCCCTCCACTTT. This encodes CASSPRQNYNSPLHF.